A single sample gave rise to the 17 T cell receptor beta chains below, sequenced in a study of T cells in tuberculosis. Described time point: new active TB diagnosis, blood taken before or within 7 days of starting treatment. The protocol was immunoSEQ multiplex PCR, while the TCRdb copy is restricted to in-frame clones and leaves out a portion. The profile shows over 30,000 clones, 70% to 90% of them singletons. The material was PBMCs, obtained at tuberculosis diagnosis. These receptors were taken from an adult with tuberculosis.

This chain uses TRBV18 with TRBJ2-7, with a weak D call TRBD1 (6 bases). Germline values: CDR1 KGHSH, CDR2 LQKENI. Trimming took 11 bases from V and 6 from J, leaving 14 bases between them. The CDR3 contains 11 residues. CDR3: CASKGESEQYF. DNA for the CDR3: TGTGCCTCAAAGGGGGAGAGCGAGCAGTACTTC.

The chain uses TRBV5-8 and TRBJ1-5, with D tentatively TRBD1 (5 bases). The CDR3 has 15 amino acids. The V end was cut by 9 bases, the J end by 2 bases, with 18 bases between. Per germline, CDR1 SGHTS and CDR2 YDEGEE. The DNA for the CDR3 is TGTGCCACATCTTCCGGGACTTTGGGCAATCAGCCCCAGCATTTT. It yields the protein CATSSGTLGNQPQHF.

The chain combines TRBV5-4 with TRBJ2-1; D might be TRBD1 (6 bases). Germline values: CDR1 SGHNT, CDR2 YYREEE (reference sequence). This CDR3 comprises 14 residues. Trimming cost V 4 bases and J 6 bases, with 14 bases left between them. In nucleotides, the CDR3 is TGTGCCAGCAGCCCACGGACAGTCTCCAATGAGCAGTTCTTC. This gives the protein CASSPRTVSNEQFF.

The chain recombines TRBV6-5 with TRBJ2-5; the match to TRBD2 covers 9 bases. This CDR3 region has 14 residues. CDR1 MNHEY and CDR2 SVGAGI come from the germline V gene. V gave up 5 bases and J gave up 9 bases; unmatched junction bases: 10. The CDR3 region has the DNA TGTGCCAGCAGTATTCGGAAGGGACTAGCCTCCCAGTACTTC. Translation gives CASSIRKGLASQYF.

The table lists this clone with a few counts. V gene TRBV6-1 combines with J gene TRBJ1-6, with D maybe TRBD1 (6 bases). The CDR3 runs 13 residues. V was pared by 5 bases and J by 7 bases, with 9 bases between. The germline V gene encodes CDR1 MNHNS and CDR2 SASEGT. CDR3 in amino acids: CASSTGFNSPLHF. The CDR3 DNA follows: TGTGCCAGCAGTACAGGGTTCAATTCACCCCTCCACTTT.

V is TRBV6-5 and J is TRBJ2-1, with TRBD1 matching over 9 bases. Germline CDR1 reads MNHEY; CDR2 reads SVGAGI. The junction had 12 bases not matched to a gene; V was cut back by 8 bases and J by 7 bases. The CDR3 extends over 15 amino acids. CDR3 sequence: CASHPPGQGSNEQFF. The CDR3 coding sequence is TGTGCCAGCCATCCCCCGGGACAGGGATCTAATGAGCAGTTCTTC.

The gene calls are TRBV6-1 and TRBJ1-5, with 10 bases that match TRBD1. Germline trimming cut 2 bases from V and 2 bases from J; bases unmatched to any gene: 3. CDR1 is MNHNS and CDR2 is SASEGT in the germline V gene. This CDR3 is 16 amino acids long. The CDR3 reads CASSERQGAGNQPQHF. For the CDR3, the DNA is TGTGCCAGCAGTGAACGACAGGGGGCGGGCAATCAGCCCCAGCATTTT.

The chain is built from TRBV30 and TRBJ1-1; maybe TRBD1 (5 bases). The CDR3 totals 14 residues. The V end was cut by 0 bases, the J end by 4 bases, with 12 bases between. Germline loops: CDR1 GTSNPN, CDR2 SVGIG (reference sequence). Here the CDR3 DNA reads TGTGCCTGGAGTGTAAGGGGAAGGGGCACTGAAGCTTTCTTT. Amino acids: CAWSVRGRGTEAFF.

The V and J genes are TRBV27 and TRBJ1-5, with 8 bases that match TRBD1. The V gene's germline CDR1 is MNHEY and CDR2 SMNVEV (reference sequence). The CDR3 runs 17 residues. With V trimmed by 2 bases and J by 2 bases, 8 bases remained unmatched. The CDR3: CASSLRSGGLRNQPQHF. CDR3 coding DNA: TGTGCCAGCAGTTTACGCTCAGGGGGCCTTCGCAATCAGCCCCAGCATTTT.

The chain couples TRBV19 to TRBJ1-3; D is perhaps TRBD1 (5 bases). V lost 6 bases, J lost 0 bases, and 12 bases lay in between. Germline assignment: CDR1 LNHDA and CDR2 SQIVND (reference sequence). The CDR3 is made up of 15 amino acids. The CDR3, as DNA: TGTGCCAGTAGCTCATACAGGAGCTCTGGAAACACCATATATTTT. Its translation is CASSSYRSSGNTIYF.

With respect to this clone: At one of its ends the junction is not consistent with the germline gene, which may arise from a read error. J is TRBJ1-4 and V is TRBV20-1; TRBD1 might be the D (6 bases). Germline V gene sequence: CDR1 DFQATT, CDR2 SNEGSKA (reference sequence). The CDR3 loop spans 11 amino acids. The CDR3 reads CSARDRAGAGF. CDR3 DNA sequence: TGCAGTGCTAGAGATCGTGCAGGGGCAGGTTTT.

The chain links TRBV10-1 to TRBJ2-2, with D perhaps TRBD1 (5 bases). The V gene lost 3 bases and the J gene lost 0 bases, with 11 bases spanning the gap. The CDR3 has 16 residues. Germline loops: CDR1 WNHNN, CDR2 SYGVQD (reference sequence). CDR3 residues: CASSDYTGSNTGELFF. As DNA, the CDR3 is TGCGCCAGCAGTGACTATACAGGTTCGAACACCGGGGAGCTGTTTTTT.

The gene calls are TRBV6-5 and TRBJ1-1, with no clear D. The germline V gene has CDR1 MNHEY and CDR2 SVGAGI. There are 15 residues in the CDR3. V lost 6 bases and J lost 1, with 15 bases in between. The chain's CDR3 is CASSNHPGQNTEAFF. CDR3 coding DNA: TGTGCCAGCAGCAATCACCCTGGCCAGAACACTGAAGCTTTCTTT.

Regarding this clone: Its ends do not fully match the called genes, so a read error is possible. The V gene is TRBV7-9, the J gene TRBJ1-1; TRBD1 is a possible D gene (5 bases). CDR1 and CDR2 (germline): SEHNR, FQNEAQ (reference sequence). This CDR3 contains 13 residues. The CDR3 loop is CASSEKQASEAFF. The CDR3 coding sequence is TGTGCCAGCAGCGAGAAACAGGCCTCTGAGGCTTTCTTT.

The chain has TRBV29-1 and TRBJ1-1, with D possibly matching TRBD1 (6 bases). V lost 7 bases and J 1 base, leaving 10 bases between the germline ends. Germline loops: CDR1 SQVTM, CDR2 ANQGSEA. The CDR3 length is 12 residues. This CDR3 is CSGGQTNTEAFF. As DNA, the CDR3 is TGCAGCGGGGGACAAACGAACACTGAAGCTTTCTTT.

The chain recombines TRBV5-4 with TRBJ2-3; D is uncertain. Germline-derived CDR1 and CDR2 are SGHNT and YYREEE (reference sequence). The V gene lost 3 bases and the J gene lost 1 base, with 9 bases spanning the gap. CDR3 length: 14 residues. The CDR3 DNA reads as TGTGCCAGCAGCTATTTTGCAGGCACAGATACGCAGTATTTT. It yields the protein CASSYFAGTDTQYF.

This clone was observed a handful of times. This rearrangement joins TRBV19 to TRBJ1-1; perhaps TRBD1 as D (5 bases). CDR1 and CDR2 (germline): LNHDA, SQIVND (reference sequence). This CDR3 region has 13 residues. V gave up 0 bases and J gave up 4 bases, with 6 bases separating them. CDR3 DNA sequence: TGTGCCAGTAGTATAGACAGGGTCACTGAAGCTTTCTTT. Translating it yields CASSIDRVTEAFF.